This T cell receptor (beta chain) was sequenced in a study of identical twins. TCRdb re-called the 5' RACE reads through MiXCR, storing one row per CDR3 protein. The sample records 250,000 to 350,000 distinct CDR3 sequences, roughly 9% being singletons. V shed 7 bases and J shed 3 bases, with 12 bases lying between them. Germline V gives CDR1 SEHNR, CDR2 FQNEAQ (reference sequence). CDR3 length: 14 residues. The same sample was also used in a study of yellow fever vaccine responses in identical twins.

Sequencing input: CD8+ T cells sorted from blood. The TCR was taken from a woman between 18 and 29 years old in good health. The V gene is TRBV7-9, the J gene TRBJ1-4, with D uncertain. CDR3: CASNVGPANEKLFF. The CDR3 coding sequence is TGTGCCAGCAACGTTGGGCCTGCTAATGAAAAACTGTTTTTT.